This TCR beta chain appears in the sequencing data of a study of blood T cell repertoires in COVID-19 (dated by TCRdb to the early 2020s). Looking at the study overall: The collaborator samples originated in the United States, Italy and Spain and spanned the acute and convalescent phases of COVID-19. The material from the prospective study consisted of cDNA or gDNA derived from T cells, B-cell-depleted T cells, or PBMCs. The dataset comprised deeply sampled blood TCRbeta repertoires from subjects exposed to, actively infected with, or recovered from COVID-19. The repertoires were made available in a free public database intended to serve as a resource for research on the immune response to SARS-CoV-2. The samples were drawn from two sources: the first 160 participants of the ongoing ImmuneRACE study, and 1,000 to 1,500 subjects contributed by 6 global collaborators. Nearly every sample came with metadata listing a de-identified subject ID, COVID-19 status, age in years and sex. HLA class I and class II types, where available, came from metadata supplied by the sample provider rather than from assay-based typing.

Remarks on this clone: Its antigen specificity is not known. Per-base qualities were not stored, and no clone one base away is much larger.

Participants in the prospective study were aged roughly 18 to 100 years, lived in about two dozen United States geographic areas, and enrolled through a virtual design. In the prospective study, cohorts were assigned on the basis of participant-reported clinical history obtained from a screening survey and a study questionnaire. ImmuneRACE Cohort 3 recovered participants were defined by two consecutive negative NP/OP PCR tests, healthcare professional clearance, or symptom resolution. Each participant in the prospective study had whole blood, serum and a nasopharyngeal or oropharyngeal swab collected by mobile phlebotomists. Over a 2-month period, participants in the prospective study had the option of providing additional blood draws and questionnaires. Blood samples from the prospective study were shipped frozen or at room temperature prior to DNA extraction. TCRbeta CDR3 regions were amplified from genomic DNA using the immunoSEQ Assay, a bias-controlled multiplex PCR. The study's processing was this. The number of nucleated cells in each sample was estimated from the amplification of reference gene primers within the assay. To quantify the absolute abundance of each unique TCRbeta CDR3 rearrangement, sequence reads were collapsed and filtered. Productive Simpson clonality was computed per sample as the square root of Simpson's diversity index over productive rearrangements. TCRdb obtained this table from immuneACCESS and retained in-frame rearrangements with V and J assigned. These tables miss some clones; where compared with another copy, unresolved V genes account for less than half of the shortfall, and the remainder is unexplained. From that table come the V and J calls and clone size; the DNA was used to work out D and trimming. The sample table shows about 260,000 clones, and around 86% are seen once. The ten largest clones capture approximately 2.1% of the sample.

On the study overall, not on this receptor specifically: The quantity of clinical and demographic metadata differed by source and by participant and was supplied without curation.

The CDR3 measures 15 amino acids from cysteine to phenylalanine. The CDR3 DNA has 45 bases and is translated from base 1. Trimming at the junction amounts to 4 bases on V and 1 base on J, and the germline ends lie 8 bases apart. The germline V gene yields SGHTA for CDR1 and FQGNSA for CDR2. The sequenced material came from PBMCs or T cells enriched from blood (not recorded which). The sequence came from a woman between 50 and 59 years old who had recovered from COVID-19. The sequence links TRBV7-2 to TRBJ2-6; the D gene is unclear. The nucleotides are TGTGCCAGCAGCTCCGCAGGTTCTGGGGCCAACGTCCTGACTTTC. Its protein reads: CASSSAGSGANVLTF.